Below, 3 T cell receptor beta chains from the same sample are listed, as sequenced in a study of T cell changes during pregnancy in multiple sclerosis. Generated by immunoSEQ multiplex PCR, the TCRdb table keeps only in-frame clones and is missing some. The table shows tens of thousands of clones, with approximately 91% occurring only once. The source was peripheral blood, collected in the third trimester of pregnancy. The receptors were sampled from a female donor with multiple sclerosis, enrolled in a pregnancy study.

J is TRBJ2-1 and V is TRBV27; 9 nucleotides match TRBD1. Germline CDR1 MNHEY, CDR2 SMNVEV (reference sequence). There are 15 residues in the CDR3. J gave up 4 bases and V 7 bases, and 8 bases lay outside the gene matches. Written as DNA, the CDR3 is TGTGCCAGCACCTTGGACAGGGGTGGATACAATGAGCAGTTCTTC. This codes for CASTLDRGGYNEQFF.

The chain is built from TRBV6-6 and TRBJ2-5; no firm D call. CDR1 MNHNY and CDR2 SVGAGI come from the germline V gene (reference sequence). This CDR3 spans 13 amino acids. V lost 7 bases and J 5 bases, leaving 14 bases between the germline ends. CDR3 residues: CASMWSPTETQYF. The CDR3 region has the DNA TGTGCCAGCATGTGGAGTCCGACGGAGACCCAGTACTTC.

The V call is TRBV5-1, the J call TRBJ2-3; the D gene is possibly TRBD2 (7 bases). Germline V gene lookup returns CDR1 SGHRS and CDR2 YFSETQ. The CDR3 runs to 14 residues. V lost 5 bases, J lost 2 bases, and 12 bases lay in between. CDR3 sequence: CASSVRGPTDTQYF. As DNA, the CDR3 is TGCGCCAGCAGTGTGCGGGGGCCCACAGATACGCAGTATTTT.